One and the same sample provided the 27 T cell receptor beta chains below, sequenced in a study of T cells in Graves' hyperthyroidism and ophthalmopathy. From RNA transcripts, TCR beta CDR3 regions were amplified. Carried out on the TCR CDR3, a first-round RT-PCR used the HTBI primer set. Each CDR3 protein gets one entry after TCRdb re-called the multiplex PCR reads with MiXCR. The sample includes around 620,000 distinct CDR3 sequences, roughly 17% seen only once; the top ten take less than 4.5%. Sample: blood. The receptors here all came from a woman between 25 and 40 years old with Graves' hyperthyroidism.

The chain uses TRBV10-3 and TRBJ2-1; TRBD2 matches at 8 bases. This CDR3 comprises 14 residues. Germline CDR1 reads ENHRY; CDR2 reads SYGVKD. Unmatched junction bases numbered 2, after V lost 5 bases and J lost 2 bases. The CDR3 nucleotides are TGTGCCATCAGTTTGGGACTAGCCTACAATGAGCAGTTCTTC. Translated, it gives CAISLGLAYNEQFF.

This clonotype was seen only a few times. The V and J genes are TRBV6-9 and TRBJ1-2; 7 bases map to TRBD1. CDR3 length: 15 amino acids. Germline V gene sequence: CDR1 MNHGY, CDR2 SVAAGI. J lost 7 bases, V lost 0 bases, and 8 bases had no gene match. CDR3 sequence reads: CASSYSGGRHGGYTF. In DNA, the CDR3 is TGTGCCAGCAGTTATTCAGGGGGCCGTCACGGTGGCTACACCTTC.

The chain links TRBV6-1 to TRBJ2-7, with 13 bases aligning to TRBD2. The V segment lost 8 bases and the J segment 2 bases; nucleotides outside the gene matches: 12. This CDR3 has 17 amino acids. Looked up from germline, CDR1 is MNHNS and CDR2 is SASEGT. The CDR3: CASGLGGTSGVTYEQYF. The CDR3, as DNA: TGTGCCAGCGGACTAGGCGGGACTAGCGGGGTGACCTACGAGCAGTACTTC.

The table lists this clonotype with a few counts. V is TRBV15 and J is TRBJ2-6; no firm D call. Trimming removed 5 bases from V and 11 bases from J, with 10 bases in between. CDR1 and CDR2 from the germline V gene are LNHNV and YYDKDF (reference sequence). This CDR3 has 12 residues. CDR3 nucleotides: TGTGCCACCAGCTACAGAGGACACGTCCTGACTTTC. It yields the protein CATSYRGHVLTF.

This clonotype was counted ten times or more. The rearrangement links TRBV20-1 to TRBJ1-2; perhaps TRBD1 as D (5 bases). Germline assignment: CDR1 DFQATT and CDR2 SNEGSKA (reference sequence). The ends were cut back, 3 bases at V and 6 bases at J, with 11 bases in the middle. The length of the CDR3 is 12 residues. The CDR3 DNA reads as TGCAGTGCTAGGAAGGGGATGGATGGCTACACCTTC. Translation: CSARKGMDGYTF.

This clonotype was found many times. This chain uses TRBV20-1 with TRBJ1-1; D is unresolved. The V and J ends lost 4 bases and 0 bases respectively, with 12 bases between them. Per germline, CDR1 DFQATT and CDR2 SNEGSKA (reference sequence). CDR3 length: 14 amino acids. This CDR3 is CSATGRPMNTEAFF. The CDR3 DNA reads as TGCAGTGCTACCGGGAGGCCCATGAACACTGAAGCTTTCTTT.

This clonotype has a count of ten or more. V usage is TRBV20-1 and J usage is TRBJ2-1; TRBD2 might be the D (6 bases). Germline CDR1 reads DFQATT; CDR2 reads SNEGSKA (reference sequence). The CDR3 has 14 residues. The germline V and J ends were trimmed by 1 base and 4 bases, with 11 bases remaining between them. CDR3: CSARAPRGYNEQFF. CDR3 DNA: TGCAGTGCTAGAGCCCCCCGGGGGTACAATGAGCAGTTCTTC.

A few counts support this clonotype. The genes are TRBV10-3 and TRBJ2-5; D is unresolved. CDR3 size: 13 residues. Trimming removed 7 bases at V and 3 bases at J, with 12 bases between. Germline lookup yields CDR1 ENHRY and CDR2 SYGVKD. CDR3 protein: CAITSDQKETQYF. The CDR3 nucleotides are TGTGCCATCACCTCAGACCAGAAAGAGACCCAGTACTTC.

This clonotype appeared many times. This chain joins TRBV11-2 and TRBJ2-3; D gene uncertain. Trimming stripped 1 base from V and 2 bases from J, with 7 bases between. Looked up from germline, CDR1 is SGHAT and CDR2 is FQNNGV. The CDR3 covers 14 residues. Here the CDR3 reads CASSLVTFTDTQYF. The CDR3 nucleotides are TGTGCCAGCAGCTTAGTGACCTTCACAGATACGCAGTATTTT. Combining the CDR3 with reference TRBV11-2 and TRBJ2-3 gives the whole variable domain EAGVAQSPRYKIIEKRQSVAFWCNPISGHATLYWYQQILGQGPKLLIQFQNNGVVDDSQLPKDRFSAERLKGVDSTLKIQPAKLEDSAVYLCASSLVTFTDTQYFGPGTRLTVL.

This clonotype was seen more than once but under ten times. J is TRBJ2-7 and V is TRBV7-8; D may be TRBD1 (5 bases). Germline CDR1 and CDR2: SGHVS and FQNEAQ. V lost 3 bases and J 2 bases, leaving 14 bases between the germline ends. The CDR3 is 15 amino acids. The CDR3 sequence is CASSFAPTDTYEQYF. CDR3 DNA: TGTGCCAGCAGCTTCGCTCCGACAGATACCTACGAGCAGTACTTC. The full variable domain, rest sourced from reference TRBV7-8 and TRBJ2-7, is GAGVSQSPRYKVAKRGQDVALRCDPISGHVSLFWYQQALGQGPEFLTYFQNEAQLDKSGLPSDRFFAERPEGSVSTLKIQRTQQEDSAVYLCASSFAPTDTYEQYFGPGTRLTVT.

This clonotype came up many times. The rearrangement links TRBV18 to TRBJ2-1; D possibly corresponds to TRBD1 (6 bases). Germline CDR1 reads KGHSH; CDR2 reads LQKENI. Trimming removed 4 bases at V and 8 bases at J, with 12 bases between. CDR3 size: 13 residues. CDR3 DNA sequence: TGTGCCAGCTCACAAGGACAGAGCGATGAGCAGTTCTTC. Amino acid sequence: CASSQGQSDEQFF.

This clonotype was detected ten times or more. This chain joins TRBV5-1 and TRBJ2-7, with 7 nucleotides matching TRBD2. This CDR3 comprises 14 residues. Unmatched junction bases numbered 5, after V lost 0 bases and J lost 5 bases. Germline CDR1 is SGHRS and CDR2 is YFSETQ. The CDR3 bases are TGCGCCAGCAGCTTGGAGGTACTAGCGAACGAGCAGTACTTC. Amino acid sequence: CASSLEVLANEQYF.

This clonotype came up many times. V is TRBV2 and J is TRBJ2-7; D call uncertain. Per germline, CDR1 SNHLY and CDR2 FYNNEI. The CDR3 extends over 15 amino acids. V gave up 2 bases and J gave up 2 bases, with 13 bases separating them. The CDR3 nucleotides are TGTGCCAGCAGTGAACGGTGGACGAGGACCTACGAGCAGTACTTC. The encoded protein is CASSERWTRTYEQYF.

This clonotype has a count of ten or more. This sequence joins TRBV20-1 and TRBJ2-3; D is possibly TRBD2 (6 bases). V gave up 1 base and J gave up 6 bases, with 8 bases separating them. This CDR3 comprises 12 residues. Germline V gene data show CDR1 as DFQATT and CDR2 as SNEGSKA (reference sequence). Here the CDR3 DNA reads TGCAGTGCTAGAGGGAGGGCTGATACGCAGTATTTT. Its protein is CSARGRADTQYF.

This clonotype was observed a few times. The chain recombines TRBV29-1 with TRBJ2-1; TRBD2 matches 13 bases. The ends lost 6 bases at V and 4 bases at J; junction bases unmatched: 3. This CDR3 has 14 amino acids. Germline CDR1 is SQVTM and CDR2 is ANQGSEA. The DNA for the CDR3 is TGCAGCGTGCGGGGACTAGCGGGATACAATGAGCAGTTCTTC. The encoded protein is CSVRGLAGYNEQFF.

This clonotype showed up many times. The V call is TRBV28, the J call TRBJ2-7, with a weak D call TRBD1 (6 bases). V lost 3 bases and J 0 bases, leaving 15 bases between the germline ends. The CDR3 runs to 16 residues. The V gene's germline CDR1 is MDHEN and CDR2 SYDVKM. CDR3 amino acids: CASSLGPSDSSYEQYF. The CDR3 DNA follows: TGTGCCAGCAGTTTGGGTCCATCGGACAGCTCCTACGAGCAGTACTTC.

V usage is TRBV10-1 and J usage is TRBJ2-1, with 10 bases that match TRBD2. Trimming cost V 6 bases and J 2 bases; bases outside gene matches: 7. In germline, CDR1 is WNHNN, CDR2 SYGVQD (reference sequence). The CDR3 runs 16 residues. CDR3 DNA: TGCGCCAGCAGACTAGCGGGAAGGAGCCCCTACAATGAGCAGTTCTTC. This sequence encodes CASRLAGRSPYNEQFF.

This clonotype was observed at least ten times. The genes are TRBV11-2 and TRBJ2-1, with TRBD2 matching over 8 bases. This CDR3 has 16 amino acids. Trimming took 4 bases from V and 4 from J; bases not matched to a gene: 9. The germline gives CDR1 SGHAT, CDR2 FQNNGV. The CDR3 loop is CASSSPPASGYNEQFF. In nucleotides, the CDR3 is TGTGCCAGCAGCTCGCCCCCGGCTAGCGGGTACAATGAGCAGTTCTTC.

This clonotype came up once. One junction end disagrees with the germline gene, perhaps due to a read error. The CDR3 sequence: CSARDQAGNALGCTF. In DNA form, the CDR3 reads TGCAGTGCTAGAGATCAGGCGGGAAACGCACTTGGCTGCACCTTC. This chain uses TRBV20-1 with TRBJ1-2; D remains ambiguous. The germline V gene has CDR1 DFQATT and CDR2 SNEGSKA (reference sequence). The CDR3 consists of 15 residues.

On this clonotype: A read error may be the cause here, since a much bigger clone is one base away. V usage is TRBV5-1 and J usage is TRBJ2-7, with 7 bases lining up with TRBD1. The CDR3 is 16 residues long. V shed 0 bases and J 2 bases; nucleotides not matched to a gene: 8. In germline, CDR1 is SGHRS, CDR2 YFSETQ. CDR3 sequence reads: CASSLAPTTGAYEQYF. CDR3 bases: TGCGCCAGCAGCTTGGCACCTACTACAGGGGCCTACGAGCAGTACTTC.

This clonotype has just a few counts. This chain uses TRBV24-1 with TRBJ2-3; 10 bases line up with TRBD2. The CDR3 covers 16 residues. The junction had 8 bases not matched to a gene; V was cut back by 3 bases and J by 6 bases. Germline CDR1 reads KGHDR; CDR2 reads SFDVKD. CDR3 in amino acids: CATSDSLAGAGDTQYF. As DNA, the CDR3 is TGTGCCACCAGTGATAGCCTAGCGGGAGCTGGGGATACGCAGTATTTT.

In its sample, this clonotype was seen a few times. The chain employs TRBV28 and TRBJ1-6, with TRBD1 matching over 8 bases. Trimming cost V 6 bases and J 7 bases; bases outside gene matches: 8. CDR3 size: 15 residues. Germline CDR1 and CDR2: MDHEN and SYDVKM. This CDR3 reads CASSLLDRDNSPLHF. The CDR3 DNA reads as TGTGCCAGCAGCCTTTTGGACAGGGACAATTCACCCCTCCACTTT. The full variable domain, with the rest looked up from reference TRBV28 and TRBJ1-6, is DVKVTQSSRYLVKRTGEKVFLECVQDMDHENMFWYRQDPGLGLRLIYFSYDVKMKEKGDIPEGYSVSREKKERFSLILESASTNQTSMYLCASSLLDRDNSPLHFGNGTRLTVT.

This clonotype has ten or more counts. This sequence joins TRBV28 and TRBJ2-3, with 8 bases lining up with TRBD2. Germline V gene data show CDR1 as MDHEN and CDR2 as SYDVKM. The CDR3 sequence is 15 residues long. V lost 8 bases and J lost 6; bases outside the gene matches: 13. CDR3 sequence: CASCFWAGGKDTQYF. Written as DNA, the CDR3 is TGTGCCAGCTGCTTTTGGGCGGGAGGAAAGGATACGCAGTATTTT.

There are many counts of this clonotype. This chain uses TRBV3-1 with TRBJ1-2; D is ambiguous. V was pared by 1 base and J by 4 bases, with 13 bases between. CDR1 and CDR2 from the germline V gene are LGHDT and YNNKEL (reference sequence). CDR3 length equals 15 residues. The chain's CDR3 is CASSQGKGESYGYTF. The DNA of the CDR3 is TGTGCCAGCAGCCAAGGGAAGGGAGAGTCCTATGGCTACACCTTC.

A few counts support this clonotype. This chain's CDR3 is CASRSPGSETQYF. CDR3 DNA sequence: TGTGCCAGCAGATCCCCGGGAAGTGAGACCCAGTACTTC. The chain combines TRBV13 with TRBJ2-5, with D possibly TRBD2 on 5 matching bases. V was shortened by 6 bases and J by 5 bases, with 13 bases between the two germline ends. The CDR3 extends over 13 amino acids. Germline V gene lookup returns CDR1 PRHDT and CDR2 FYEKMQ (reference sequence).

The genes are TRBV30 and TRBJ2-1, with 8 bases identical to TRBD1. The V segment lost 3 bases and the J segment 6 bases; nucleotides outside the gene matches: 4. Germline values: CDR1 GTSNPN, CDR2 SVGIG (reference sequence). The CDR3 has 13 amino acids. The CDR3 reads CAWRDRVSNEQFF. The CDR3, as DNA: TGTGCCTGGAGGGACAGGGTTAGCAATGAGCAGTTCTTC.

The chain employs TRBV28 and TRBJ2-6; TRBD1 matches at 10 bases. This CDR3 is 16 amino acids long. V shed 10 bases, J shed 0 bases, and the junction held 6 bases outside the gene matches. From germline, CDR1 is MDHEN and CDR2 SYDVKM. CDR3 DNA: TGTGCCATCTGGGACAGGGGACCCTCTGGGGCCAACGTCCTGACTTTC. Translated: CAIWDRGPSGANVLTF.